Only one count was recorded for the clone carrying this TCR beta chain. The authors' processing: Amplified reference gene primers provided the basis for estimating nucleated cell counts. This table comes from immunoSEQ multiplex PCR, and its TCRdb copy is limited to in-frame clones, with some not included. That table furnishes V, J and clone size, whereas the DNA furnished D and trimming. The sample holds 15,000 to 20,000 clones; roughly 80% are singletons and the top ten take approximately 10%. The data are from a study of blood T cell repertoires in COVID-19. Study-wide context: Spain, Italy and the United States supplied samples that represented acute and convalescent COVID-19. T cells, B-cell-depleted T cells, or PBMCs provided the cDNA or gDNA that served as material.

The origin of this receptor is a man older than 75 with acute or convalescent COVID-19. Sequencing input: peripheral blood.

The CDR3 bases are TGTGCCAGCAGCCCCCGGGACAGCAAAACCGGGGAGCTGTTTTTT. It yields the protein CASSPRDSKTGELFF. The chain uses TRBV11-1 and TRBJ2-2, with 7 bases that match TRBD1. The germline V gene encodes CDR1 SGHAT and CDR2 FQDESV (reference sequence). J gave up 5 bases and V 5 bases, and 8 bases lay outside the gene matches. CDR3 length: 15 amino acids.